Listed here is a single TCR beta chain. This sample is part of a study of CDR3 diversity in severe acne. The CDR3 consists of 12 residues. Trimming pared 2 bases from V and 6 bases from J, leaving 8 bases between. CDR1 and CDR2 from the germline V gene are LGHDT and YNNKEL (reference sequence). MiXCR was run by TCRdb on the PCR reads, yielding one entry per CDR3 protein. The table records fewer than 90,000 distinct CDR3 sequences, 51% of them present only once. What was sequenced was blood. The chain combines TRBV3-1 with TRBJ2-7, with TRBD2 as a possible D gene (5 bases). The sequence derives from a male donor in good health, without acne. The CDR3 reads CASSQPGSEQYF. CDR3 DNA: TGTGCCAGCAGCCAACCGGGATCCGAGCAGTACTTC.